The rows below give T cell receptor beta chains drawn from one sample of a study of blood T cell repertoires in COVID-19. Assay: immunoSEQ multiplex PCR; the TCRdb copy retains only in-frame clones and omits some. The sample has 180,000 or so clones; more than 80% are singletons. The sequencing sample was made of peripheral blood. Source of these receptors: a woman in her sixties or seventies with acute or convalescent COVID-19. Both conserved end residues are part of each CDR3. A D gene is named only where the DNA matches it firmly. Rows may omit the clone size; those that give it use once, few, many or a size class.

V gene	clone size	D gene	J gene	CDR3 protein	CDR3 DNA
TRBV2	NA	TRBD1	TRBJ1-4	CASSENVGTGVEKLFF	TGTGCCAGCAGTGAAAATGTAGGGACAGGGGTTGAAAAACTGTTTTTT
TRBV6-5	NA	TRBD2	TRBJ2-3	CASRGTSGPTDTQYF	TGTGCCAGCAGGGGGACTAGCGGTCCCACAGATACGCAGTATTTT
TRBV10-3	NA	NA	TRBJ1-1	CAISDPLRKGLGTEAFF	TGTGCCATCAGTGACCCCCTTAGAAAGGGGTTGGGCACTGAAGCTTTCTTT
TRBV11-3	NA	NA	TRBJ2-2	CASSLVTGFQSGELFF	TGTGCCAGCAGCTTAGTTACAGGGTTTCAGTCCGGGGAGCTGTTTTTT
TRBV18	NA	NA	TRBJ1-1	CASSPAGVNTEAFF	TGTGCCAGCTCACCGGCGGGGGTGAACACTGAAGCTTTCTTT
TRBV5-6	NA	NA	TRBJ1-5	CATSTYAQGESQPQHF	TGTGCCACCTCCACGTACGCCCAGGGTGAGAGTCAGCCCCAGCATTTT
TRBV7-3	once	NA	TRBJ1-4	CASSLPGGNEKLFF	TGTGCCAGCAGCTTACCGGGGGGGAATGAAAAACTGTTTTTT
TRBV28	NA	NA	TRBJ1-1	CASSLSTGRAFF	TGTGCCAGCAGTTTGTCAACAGGGAGAGCTTTCTTT
TRBV28	few	NA	TRBJ1-2	CASSPGTLGYTF	TGTGCCAGCAGTCCGGGGACATTGGGCTACACCTTC
TRBV6-6	NA	TRBD1	TRBJ1-2	CASRDRETNYGYTF	TGTGCCAGCCGGGACAGGGAGACTAACTATGGCTACACCTTC
TRBV7-9	NA	NA	TRBJ1-5	CASSLDIEPQHF	TGTGCCAGCAGCTTAGATATCGAGCCCCAGCATTTT
TRBV28	NA	NA	TRBJ1-1	CASSSTGMAFF	TGTGCCAGCAGTTCGACAGGCATGGCTTTCTTT
TRBV29-1	NA	NA	TRBJ2-3	CSVVNSGTDTQYF	TGCAGCGTTGTAAATAGCGGCACAGATACGCAGTATTTT
TRBV3-1/TRBV3-2	NA	NA	TRBJ2-1	CASSQDSGTGQFF	TGTGCCAGCAGCCAAGACAGTGGGACTGGGCAGTTCTTC
TRBV29-1	NA	NA	TRBJ1-5	CSVRDGLDPQHF	TGCAGCGTCCGGGACGGACTAGATCCCCAGCATTTT
TRBV5-1	NA	TRBD1	TRBJ2-3	CASSSNTPGQGTRRDTQYF	TGCGCCAGCAGCAGCAATACTCCGGGACAGGGGACCCGTCGGGATACGCAGTATTTT
TRBV11-3	NA	NA	TRBJ2-3	CASSFRSTDTQYF	TGTGCCAGCAGCTTCCGGAGCACAGATACGCAGTATTTT
TRBV5-1	NA	NA	TRBJ1-2	CASSLVLGDGYTF	TGCGCCAGCAGCTTAGTCCTAGGAGATGGCTACACCTTC
TRBV6-5	NA	TRBD2	TRBJ2-1	CASSYSLAGPYNEQFF	TGTGCCAGCAGTTACTCGCTAGCGGGGCCCTACAATGAGCAGTTCTTC
TRBV9	NA	NA	TRBJ1-2	CASSVTSTGSNYGYTF	TGTGCCAGCAGCGTAACCTCGACAGGTTCTAACTATGGCTACACCTTC
TRBV6-6	NA	NA	TRBJ1-1	CASSHNTNTEAFF	TGTGCCAGCAGTCACAACACGAACACTGAAGCTTTCTTT
TRBV9	few	NA	TRBJ1-2	CASSHTTGSGRKGYTF	TGTGCCAGCAGCCACACGACAGGATCGGGGCGGAAGGGCTACACCTTC
TRBV27	NA	TRBD2	TRBJ2-3	CASRRLAGEDTQYF	TGTGCCTCCAGACGACTAGCGGGAGAAGATACGCAGTATTTT
TRBV2	NA	TRBD2	TRBJ2-4	CASSQDGGRRDIQYF	TGTGCCAGCAGTCAAGACGGCGGGAGGAGGGACATTCAGTACTTC
TRBV20-1	once	NA	TRBJ1-5	CSASGGTHQPQHF	TGCAGTGCTAGTGGTGGTACTCATCAGCCCCAGCATTTT